This T cell receptor (beta chain) was identified during a study of cytomegalovirus exposure and HLA in healthy donors. The study's findings and limits: The authors enumerated 164 TCR beta chains as linked to cytomegalovirus.

As for this clone: Its antigen remains unknown.

Germline lookup yields CDR1 LNHDA and CDR2 SQIVND (reference sequence). The length of the CDR3 is 17 residues. The germline V and J ends were trimmed by 7 bases and 7 bases, with 26 bases remaining between them. The primer mix had 60 Vbeta and 13 Jbeta primers. Profiling relied on immunoSEQ multiplex PCR, and the TCRdb table lists in-frame clones only, not all of them. The table records some 60,000 clones, about four fifths of them present only once. The chain has TRBV19 and TRBJ1-3, with TRBD1 as a possible D gene (5 bases). Material: PBMCs. This TCR came from a middle-aged man in good health and CMV-seronegative. The CDR3 DNA is TGTGCCAGTACCAGAAAGGTAATGGGACTTCGAGGGAACACCATATATTTT. This codes for CASTRKVMGLRGNTIYF.